The 9 T cell receptor beta chains below all came from one sample that was sequenced in a study of T cells in localized non-small cell lung cancer (dated by TCRdb to 2018 to 2020). The library relied on the immunoSEQ multiplex PCR assay. TCRdb took over this immuneACCESS table, retaining in-frame rearrangements with V and J assigned. Such tables are incomplete; in checked studies, under half of the missing clones stem from an unresolved V gene, and the remainder is unexplained. The sample table shows tens of thousands of clones, and around 93% are seen once. Of the sample, about 12% falls within the top ten clones. Here the sequenced sample was peripheral blood mononuclear cells, taken before any cancer treatment. Every receptor here comes from a female donor aged 60 or older with stage II lung adenocarcinoma.

V and J are TRBV23-1 and TRBJ2-1; no clear D gene. TRBV23-1 is given ORF status, its function remaining uncertain. CDR3 length equals 15 residues. Trimming shortened V by 3 bases and J by 1 base, and 10 bases separated the two germline ends. The CDR3 here is CASSHLSWSYNEQFF. The CDR3, as DNA: TGCGCCAGCAGTCACCTCTCTTGGTCCTACAATGAGCAGTTCTTC.

The chain uses TRBV4-1 and TRBJ2-5, with a weak D call TRBD2 (6 bases). This CDR3 is 15 amino acids long. Germline V CDR1 and CDR2: MGHRA, YSYEKL. Trimming shortened V by 4 bases and J by 4 bases, and 16 bases separated the two germline ends. Here the CDR3 reads CASSPLGRERETQYF. CDR3 sequence (DNA): TGCGCCAGCAGCCCTTTAGGCCGGGAGCGAGAGACCCAGTACTTC.

This chain connects TRBV5-1 to TRBJ1-4; 7 bases map to TRBD1. Germline V CDR1 and CDR2: SGHRS, YFSETQ. J lost 6 bases, V lost 1 base, and 6 bases had no gene match. The CDR3 is made up of 15 amino acids. The CDR3 region is CASSLSPGGDEKLFF. CDR3 DNA sequence: TGCGCCAGCAGCTTGTCTCCAGGGGGAGATGAAAAACTGTTTTTT.

The V gene is TRBV21-1, the J gene TRBJ1-5; the table's D call of TRBD1 was not tested on the DNA. TRBV21-1 is marked as a pseudogene. This CDR3 spans 16 amino acids. The CDR3 here is CASNPRDRGINQPQHF. DNA of the CDR3: TGTGCCAGTAACCCCCGGGACAGGGGAATCAATCAGCCCCAGCATTTT.

The V and J genes are TRBV5-4 and TRBJ1-4; a weak D match, TRBD1 (5 bases). Trimming took off 0 bases at V and 3 bases at J, with 12 bases between the two ends. This CDR3 region has 16 residues. Germline CDR1 is SGHNT and CDR2 is YYREEE (reference sequence). CDR3 DNA sequence: TGTGCCAGCAGCTTGGATCCCGGGGACCCTAATGAAAAACTGTTTTTT. It specifies CASSLDPGDPNEKLFF.

J is TRBJ1-5 and V is TRBV28; no firm D call. V lost 3 bases to trimming and J lost 7 bases, with 7 bases between them. CDR3 length equals 12 residues. Germline loops: CDR1 MDHEN, CDR2 SYDVKM. The CDR3 sequence: CASSFLGQPQHF. CDR3 in DNA: TGTGCCAGCAGTTTCTTGGGCCAGCCCCAGCATTTT.

The chain recombines TRBV4-1 with TRBJ1-5; maybe TRBD1 (5 bases). Germline values: CDR1 MGHRA, CDR2 YSYEKL. Deletions cut 4 bases from V and 1 base from J, with 14 bases between. The CDR3 extends over 16 amino acids. The CDR3 loop is CASSLGHQESNQPQHF. The CDR3, as DNA: TGCGCCAGCAGCCTTGGACACCAGGAAAGCAATCAGCCCCAGCATTTT.

Written as DNA, the CDR3 is TGTGCCAGCAGCTTAGACAGGGGGCGCAGAGAGACCCAGTACTTC. This codes for CASSLDRGRRETQYF. The gene calls are TRBV7-6 and TRBJ2-5; 9 nucleotides align to TRBD1. Germline values: CDR1 SGHVS, CDR2 FNYEAQ. The J segment lost 4 bases and the V segment lost 1 base, leaving 4 bases of the junction unmatched. This CDR3 is built from 15 residues.

The CDR3 nucleotides are TGCGCCAGCAATGTCGTGTGGTCCGGGTACGAAAAACTGTTTTTT. The encoded protein is CASNVVWSGYEKLFF. This chain uses TRBV5-1 with TRBJ1-4; unclear D gene. The CDR3 is 15 residues long. Trimming cost V 6 bases and J 8 bases, with 20 bases left between them. Germline CDR1 is SGHRS and CDR2 is YFSETQ.